This entry features one TCR beta chain sequence. Unmatched junction bases numbered 5, after V lost 0 bases and J lost 8 bases. The V gene's germline CDR1 is SGHRS and CDR2 YFSETQ. The CDR3 has 15 amino acids. These data belong to a study of technical replicates of blood from a handful of donors. Assay used: immunoSEQ multiplex PCR; TCRdb lists only in-frame clones, some missing. This sample yields 77,000 or so clones, of which just under 95% are seen a single time; about 0.37% belongs to the top ten. Input material: T cells isolated from PBMCs. The chain couples TRBV5-1 to TRBJ2-1, with 10 bases lining up with TRBD2. The receptor's source is a human donor in good health. Here the CDR3 reads CASSLVSSGSDEQFF. As DNA, the CDR3 is TGCGCCAGCAGCTTGGTGTCTAGCGGGAGTGATGAGCAGTTCTTC.